This T cell receptor (beta chain) was identified in a study of blood T cell repertoires in COVID-19. Overall study: Acute and convalescent COVID-19 samples came from the United States, Italy and Spain. From T cells, B-cell-depleted T cells, or PBMCs came the material, which was cDNA or gDNA.

Sequencing was performed with immunoSEQ multiplex PCR; in TCRdb, only in-frame clones are kept and a portion is missing. The table shows fewer than 250,000 clones, with approximately 90% occurring only once. Germline V gene data show CDR1 as LGHNT and CDR2 as FRNRAP. V was trimmed by 1 base and J by 0 bases, leaving 10 bases between them. CDR3 length: 15 amino acids. Enrolled through a virtual design, the participants were between roughly 18 and 100 years of age and came from 24 US areas. The study assigned cohorts using participant-reported clinical history. The sequenced sample was PBMCs or T cells enriched from blood (not recorded which). The sequence derives from a woman aged 25 to 39 with acute COVID-19. This sequence joins TRBV12-5 and TRBJ2-7; D not resolved. CDR3 region: CASGLGHSSSYEQYF. The CDR3 DNA reads TGTGCTAGTGGTTTGGGACATTCGAGCTCCTACGAGCAGTACTTC.